This TCR beta chain was documented in a study of T cells in Graves' hyperthyroidism and ophthalmopathy. The V gene's germline CDR1 is SGDLS and CDR2 YYNGEE. The V end lost 0 bases, the J end lost 2 bases, and 4 bases lay between the germline ends. There are 13 residues in the CDR3. RNA transcripts yielded amplified TCR beta CDR3 regions. HTBI primers were employed in a first-round RT-PCR of the TCR CDR3. TCRdb fed the multiplex PCR reads into MiXCR, producing one record per CDR3 protein. This table has about 420,000 distinct CDR3 sequences, 15% to 18% appearing once. For Graves' hyperthyroidism to be stable, ophthalmopathy could not progress within 18 months. Extraction of PBMCs used roughly 9.4 ml of fresh peripheral blood.

Sequencing used blood. The clonotype originates from a young woman with Graves' hyperthyroidism. The chain recombines TRBV9 with TRBJ2-3; no firm D call. CDR3 sequence reads: CASSVGFTDTQYF. In nucleotides, the CDR3 is TGTGCCAGCAGCGTAGGTTTCACAGATACGCAGTATTTT.